What follows are 26 T cell receptor beta chains derived from one specimen sequenced in a study of early T cells in non-severe SARS-CoV-2 infection. MiXCR, run by TCRdb on the 5' RACE reads, gives a single entry per CDR3 protein. The sample lists 24,000 or so distinct CDR3 sequences, over 3.5% occurring once. The specimen sequenced was whole blood. These receptors were taken from an adult who was a healthcare worker with PCR-confirmed SARS-CoV-2 infection or an uninfected control (not recorded which).

This clonotype was counted ten times or more. The V and J genes are TRBV29-1 and TRBJ2-2; a possible D gene is TRBD2 (6 bases). The length of the CDR3 is 15 residues. Trimming pared 7 bases from V and 4 bases from J, leaving 19 bases between. Germline V gene sequence: CDR1 SQVTM, CDR2 ANQGSEA. DNA for the CDR3: TGCAGCGCTCACCCAGGCGGGGTAGGCACCGGGGAGCTGTTTTTT. This encodes CSAHPGGVGTGELFF.

The CDR3 spells CASRRGDSYEQYF. The CDR3 DNA follows: TGCGCCAGCCGTCGAGGGGATTCCTACGAGCAGTACTTC. V and J are TRBV4-1 and TRBJ2-7; D tentatively fits TRBD1 or TRBD2 (5 bases each). There are 13 residues in the CDR3. Germline V gene sequence: CDR1 MGHRA, CDR2 YSYEKL. Trimming cost V 8 bases and J 1 base, with 12 bases left between them.

This clonotype was seen ten or more times. The chain recombines TRBV3-1 with TRBJ2-1; 7 nucleotides line up with TRBD2. With V trimmed by 0 bases and J by 4 bases, 9 bases remained unmatched. CDR1 is LGHDT, CDR2 YNNKEL, per germline (reference sequence). The CDR3 has 17 residues. The CDR3 DNA sequence: TGTGCCAGCAGCCAAGATCAAGCGAGCGGGGTTTACAATGAGCAGTTCTTC. Translated: CASSQDQASGVYNEQFF.

The CDR3 DNA reads as TGTGCCACCAGTGACTTCGGACCCCGGGACGCAGATACGCAGTATTTT. Translation gives CATSDFGPRDADTQYF. The chain employs TRBV24-1 and TRBJ2-3, with D perhaps given as TRBD1 or TRBD2 (5 bases each). The CDR3 spans 16 residues. CDR1 is KGHDR and CDR2 is SFDVKD in the germline V gene. V lost 4 bases, J lost 4 bases, and 17 bases lay in between.

This clonotype was detected a few times. The gene calls are TRBV12-2 and TRBJ2-1; the D call TRBD2 from the table was never checked on the DNA. TRBV12-2 counts as a pseudogene. CDR3 size: 17 residues. The CDR3 DNA is TGTGCAAGTCGCTTAGGAACGGGACTAGCGGTATACTGGGAGCAGTTCTTC. The encoded protein is CASRLGTGLAVYWEQFF.

This clonotype has just a few counts. The chain combines TRBV5-1 with TRBJ2-2; D is possibly TRBD1 (5 bases). The germline V and J ends were trimmed by 8 bases and 1 base, with 12 bases remaining between them. Per germline, CDR1 SGHRS and CDR2 YFSETQ. CDR3 length equals 14 residues. CDR3 sequence (DNA): TGCGCCAGTTGTGCCCAGGGGAACACCGGGGAGCTGTTTTTT. Translating it yields CASCAQGNTGELFF.

Many counts were recorded for this clonotype. The V gene is TRBV9, the J gene TRBJ1-1; 10 bases line up with TRBD1. Germline CDR1 is SGDLS and CDR2 is YYNGEE. The CDR3 extends over 18 amino acids. V was pared by 4 bases and J by 0 bases, with 12 bases of the junction left unmatched. CDR3 amino acids: CASSLGDRGSQMNTEAFF. The CDR3 DNA sequence: TGTGCCAGCAGCCTAGGGGACAGGGGATCCCAAATGAACACTGAAGCTTTCTTT.

The chain is built from TRBV18 and TRBJ2-7; possible D gene TRBD1, 6 bases. Per the germline V gene, CDR1 is KGHSH and CDR2 is LQKENI. This CDR3 is 13 amino acids long. Trimming cost V 5 bases and J 6 bases, with 14 bases left between them. The CDR3 is CASSYKLGGEQYF. In DNA form, the CDR3 reads TGTGCCAGCTCATATAAATTAGGGGGCGAGCAGTACTTC.

At least ten counts were recorded for this clonotype. DNA of the CDR3: TGTGCCATCAGTGAGCCGGGGGGTAGCGGAGCCACAGATACGCAGTATTTT. It yields the protein CAISEPGGSGATDTQYF. J is TRBJ2-3 and V is TRBV10-3; TRBD2 matches at 7 bases. CDR3 length equals 17 residues. The V gene's germline CDR1 is ENHRY and CDR2 SYGVKD. V dropped 2 bases and J dropped 2; count of bases not matched to a gene: 10.

The chain has TRBV7-8 and TRBJ2-7; D gene uncertain. CDR1 and CDR2 (germline): SGHVS, FQNEAQ. V lost 0 bases and J lost 6, with 12 bases in between. This CDR3 comprises 14 residues. This CDR3 is CASSLASISGEQYF. For the CDR3, the DNA is TGTGCCAGCAGCTTAGCTAGCATCTCGGGCGAGCAGTACTTC. The variable domain in full, with the rest retrieved from reference TRBV7-8 and TRBJ2-7, is GAGVSQSPRYKVAKRGQDVALRCDPISGHVSLFWYQQALGQGPEFLTYFQNEAQLDKSGLPSDRFFAERPEGSVSTLKIQRTQQEDSAVYLCASSLASISGEQYFGPGTRLTVT.

This clonotype was counted at least ten times. J is TRBJ2-1 and V is TRBV20-1; 7 bases align to TRBD2. The CDR3 sequence is 14 residues long. Per germline, CDR1 DFQATT and CDR2 SNEGSKA (reference sequence). The J segment lost 9 bases and the V segment lost 6 bases, leaving 14 bases of the junction unmatched. The CDR3 spells CSARTSGGSSEQFF. The CDR3 DNA reads as TGCAGTGCGAGGACTAGTGGGGGGTCGAGTGAGCAGTTCTTC.

The chain employs TRBV30 and TRBJ1-4, with D perhaps TRBD1 (5 bases). CDR1 is GTSNPN, CDR2 SVGIG, per germline (reference sequence). Trimming took off 0 bases at V and 5 bases at J, with 13 bases between the two ends. This CDR3 is 15 amino acids long. CDR3 DNA: TGTGCCTGGAGTGTATCGGGACGGCGGAATGAAAAACTGTTTTTT. Translated, it gives CAWSVSGRRNEKLFF.

This clonotype has a count of ten or more. The chain is built from TRBV7-6 and TRBJ1-1, with 10 bases lining up with TRBD1. The V gene's germline CDR1 is SGHVS and CDR2 FNYEAQ. The CDR3 loop spans 16 amino acids. The J segment lost 5 bases and the V segment lost 5 bases, leaving 11 bases of the junction unmatched. The CDR3 coding sequence is TGTGCCAGCAGCCCCTACCGACAGGGGGCGCGGACTGAAGCTTTCTTT. Translation gives CASSPYRQGARTEAFF.

About this clonotype itself: A read error may be the cause here, since a much bigger clone is one base away. The genes are TRBV10-3 and TRBJ2-7; D is unresolved. V lost 3 bases to trimming and J lost 2 bases, with 11 bases between them. Per germline, CDR1 ENHRY and CDR2 SYGVKD. This CDR3 has 14 residues. The CDR3, as DNA: TGTGCCATCAGTGACTCCCAGAGTCCCTACGAGCAGTACTTC. It codes for CAISDSQSPYEQYF.

The sample holds many counts of this clonotype. The chain employs TRBV5-5 and TRBJ2-1; 12 bases align to TRBD2. Germline V gene sequence: CDR1 SGHKS, CDR2 YYEKEE (reference sequence). The CDR3 extends over 18 amino acids. The V gene end was trimmed by 3 bases and the J gene end by 3 bases; junction bases not matched to a gene: 10. CDR3 DNA: TGTGCCAGCAGCTGGGAGACTAGCGGGAGAACCCTCTACAATGAGCAGTTCTTC. Amino acid sequence: CASSWETSGRTLYNEQFF.

This chain connects TRBV27 to TRBJ2-5; TRBD2 agrees at 9 bases. The trim removed 8 bases at V and 1 base at J, leaving 14 bases unmatched. The CDR3 is 17 amino acids. Germline-derived CDR1 and CDR2 are MNHEY and SMNVEV (reference sequence). The CDR3 loop is CASRAPLSGLAQETQYF. CDR3 in DNA: TGTGCCAGCCGTGCCCCCCTATCGGGACTAGCCCAAGAGACCCAGTACTTC.

This clonotype was counted at least ten times. The chain couples TRBV5-4 to TRBJ2-5, with no clear D. The CDR3 is made up of 15 amino acids. V was cut by 0 bases and J by 0 bases, with 9 bases left in between. Germline V gene lookup returns CDR1 SGHNT and CDR2 YYREEE (reference sequence). The CDR3 nucleotides are TGTGCCAGCAGCTTGGAGGCGCAGTACCAAGAGACCCAGTACTTC. It encodes CASSLEAQYQETQYF.

This clonotype was counted at least ten times. The chain uses TRBV7-9 and TRBJ1-5, with D unresolved. The CDR3 length is 15 residues. With 0 bases removed from V and 8 bases from J, the gap between germline ends came to 14 bases. Germline values: CDR1 SEHNR, CDR2 FQNEAQ (reference sequence). CDR3 coding DNA: TGTGCCAGCAGCTTAGCGGGTTCGGTTCCTGAGCCCCAGCATTTT. This translates into CASSLAGSVPEPQHF. The variable domain in full, completed from reference TRBV7-9 and TRBJ1-5, reads DTGVSQNPRHKITKRGQNVTFRCDPISEHNRLYWYRQTLGQGPEFLTYFQNEAQLEKSRLLSDRFSAERPKGSFSTLEIQRTEQGDSAMYLCASSLAGSVPEPQHFGDGTRLSIL.

This clonotype was observed many times. This chain links TRBV27 with TRBJ2-6; TRBD1 aligns across 7 bases. The CDR3 covers 17 residues. V shed 5 bases and J 4 bases; nucleotides not matched to a gene: 11. The germline gives CDR1 MNHEY, CDR2 SMNVEV (reference sequence). In nucleotides, the CDR3 is TGTGCCAGCAGTCCTAATTCCAGGGGGAGCGGGGCCAACGTCCTGACTTTC. It yields the protein CASSPNSRGSGANVLTF.

This clonotype was seen a handful of times. The V gene is TRBV20-1, the J gene TRBJ1-4; no clear D. CDR1 is DFQATT and CDR2 is SNEGSKA in the germline V gene (reference sequence). The length of the CDR3 is 14 residues. V was trimmed by 1 base and J by 3 bases, leaving 9 bases between them. DNA of the CDR3: TGCAGTGCTAGAGGGGTGCGAGCTAATGAAAAACTGTTTTTT. Translated, it gives CSARGVRANEKLFF.

This clonotype occurred many times. The chain recombines TRBV6-6 with TRBJ2-1, with D perhaps given as TRBD1 or TRBD2 (6 bases each). This CDR3 comprises 15 residues. Deletions cut 6 bases from V and 0 bases from J, with 12 bases between. Germline V CDR1 and CDR2: MNHNY, SVGAGI (reference sequence). The CDR3 loop reads CASRGGQNSYNEQFF. As DNA, the CDR3 is TGTGCCAGCAGGGGGGGACAAAACTCCTACAATGAGCAGTTCTTC.

This clonotype was counted between two and nine times. The CDR3 bases are TGCAGCGCCATTAAGGAGGGTAGCAATCAGCCCCAGCATTTT. It codes for CSAIKEGSNQPQHF. The chain couples TRBV29-1 to TRBJ1-5; D not resolved. The germline V and J ends were trimmed by 7 bases and 0 bases, with 13 bases remaining between them. This CDR3 region has 14 residues. Germline V lookup: CDR1 SQVTM, CDR2 ANQGSEA. Looking up the rest from reference TRBV29-1 and TRBJ1-5 gives the full variable domain: SAVISQKPSRDICQRGTSLTIQCQVDSQVTMMFWYRQQPGQSLTLIATANQGSEATYESGFVIDKFPISRPNLTFSTLTVSNMSPEDSSIYLCSAIKEGSNQPQHFGDGTRLSIL.

This clonotype came up many times. The J gene is TRBJ2-7, the V gene TRBV5-4; D might be TRBD1 or TRBD2, each matching 5 bases. The CDR3 sequence is 15 residues long. V was trimmed by 4 bases and J by 2 bases, leaving 16 bases between them. CDR1 SGHNT and CDR2 YYREEE come from the germline V gene (reference sequence). CDR3 region: CASSQQTRGAYEQYF. In DNA form, the CDR3 reads TGTGCCAGCAGCCAACAGACACGAGGGGCCTACGAGCAGTACTTC.

This clonotype was counted ten times or more. The chain is built from TRBV29-1 and TRBJ1-5; D gene unclear. Germline assignment: CDR1 SQVTM and CDR2 ANQGSEA. The CDR3 is made up of 14 amino acids. The V gene lost 5 bases and the J gene lost 1 base, with 12 bases spanning the gap. The CDR3 DNA is TGCAGCGTTTGGACGGCCGACAGCAATCAGCCCCAGCATTTT. This encodes CSVWTADSNQPQHF.

This clonotype was found a few times. The chain carries TRBV7-6 and TRBJ2-2; D uncertain. CDR3 length: 14 residues. Trimming shortened V by 0 bases and J by 4 bases, and 6 bases separated the two germline ends. Germline lookup yields CDR1 SGHVS and CDR2 FNYEAQ. CDR3 DNA sequence: TGTGCCAGCAGCTTAGCGCGAGGCACCGGGGAGCTGTTTTTT. It translates to CASSLARGTGELFF.

This clonotype was counted many times. This chain uses TRBV9 with TRBJ1-1, with D possibly TRBD1 on 6 matching bases. The CDR3 is 14 residues long. The V end was cut by 4 bases, the J end by 3 bases, with 13 bases between. Germline assignment: CDR1 SGDLS and CDR2 YYNGEE. CDR3 residues: CASSPGVPDTEAFF. Written as DNA, the CDR3 is TGTGCCAGCAGCCCAGGGGTCCCCGACACTGAAGCTTTCTTT.